The next 6 T cell receptor beta chains were all read from a single sample in a study of OX40 agonist ivuxolimab in advanced cancers. Some clones are missing from TCRdb's copy, which holds only in-frame ones; the method was immunoSEQ multiplex PCR. The sample has about 67,000 clones, roughly 88% seen once. The input for sequencing was CD4+ or CD8+ T cells sorted from blood, taken in a trial of the OX40 agonist ivuxolimab. The receptors were gathered from an adult with an advanced solid tumor such as melanoma, head and neck, liver or kidney cancer.

J is TRBJ1-2 and V is TRBV19, with D maybe TRBD1 (5 bases). From germline, CDR1 is LNHDA and CDR2 SQIVND (reference sequence). Trimming took off 7 bases at V and 4 bases at J, with 31 bases between the two ends. The CDR3 length is 19 residues. CDR3 nucleotides: TGTGCCAGTACCCCGAAAGGGGAACAGAGCTTCTCAAGATTCTATGGCTACACCTTC. This sequence encodes CASTPKGEQSFSRFYGYTF.

The chain employs TRBV9 and TRBJ2-3; D assignment may be TRBD1 or TRBD2 (6 bases each). The length of the CDR3 is 16 residues. Between the trimmed V and J ends, which lost 0 bases and 0 bases, there was a span of 11 bases. Germline V gene data show CDR1 as SGDLS and CDR2 as YYNGEE. As DNA, the CDR3 is TGTGCCAGCAGCGTAGCGGGGGCCTCTAGCACAGATACGCAGTATTTT. Amino acids: CASSVAGASSTDTQYF.

This clone is a singleton in its sample. The chain recombines TRBV29-1 with TRBJ2-7, with TRBD1 identical over 11 bases. Germline-derived CDR1 and CDR2 are SQVTM and ANQGSEA. V dropped 6 bases and J dropped 1; count of bases not matched to a gene: 5. The CDR3 covers 14 residues. The DNA of the CDR3 is TGCAGCGTCGCCGGGACAGGGGGATCCTACGAGCAGTACTTC. Its translation is CSVAGTGGSYEQYF.

The rearrangement links TRBV2 to TRBJ2-5; either TRBD1 or TRBD2 may fit D (6 bases each). Trimming left V 6 bases short and J 2 bases short, with 10 bases between. CDR3 length equals 13 residues. Germline V gene lookup returns CDR1 SNHLY and CDR2 FYNNEI. Written as DNA, the CDR3 is TGTGCCAGCAGGAGGGGGGTTCAAGAGACCCAGTACTTC. Translating gives CASRRGVQETQYF.

The chain uses TRBV4-2 and TRBJ2-7; no definite D call. The CDR3 runs to 13 residues. Germline-derived CDR1 and CDR2 are LGHNA and YNFKEQ. The V end was cut by 0 bases, the J end by 9 bases, with 12 bases between. CDR3: CASSQDSSTGQYF. DNA for the CDR3: TGTGCCAGCAGCCAAGATTCTTCGACGGGGCAGTACTTC.

V gene TRBV5-5 combines with J gene TRBJ2-3, with no clear D. The CDR3 sequence is 14 residues long. Germline CDR1 is SGHKS and CDR2 is YYEKEE (reference sequence). V dropped 2 bases and J dropped 2 bases, with 9 bases sitting between them. CDR3 in DNA: TGTGCCAGCAGCTTTGACTCGAACACAGATACGCAGTATTTT. Translated, it gives CASSFDSNTDTQYF.